This T cell receptor (beta chain) stems from a study of CD8+CD57+ T cells in acquired aplastic anemia (dated by TCRdb to 2017 to 2018). Describing the broader study: Extracted DNA from sorted CD4+ and CD8+ cells averaged approximately 3 ug, ranging from roughly 0.17 to 27.4 ug. Mean read counts for healthy donor samples were 8.5 million to 10.8 million for CD4+ cells and about 12 million for CD8+ cells.

General conclusions and limits of the study: Between patients and healthy controls, no significant difference in CD8+ Simpson's diversity was found (P=0.060). Approximately 31 CD8+ CDR3 sequences were found in both patients and controls but appeared to be highly expressed in patients and within the immunodominant clones of the patients.

TCR beta VDJ combination and CDR3 sequence profiling used genomic DNA as the template. An Illumina HiSeq 2000 was the platform used for TCR repertoire sequencing. In the source study's methods: Repertoires were assessed using TRBV/TRBJ rearrangement plots, CDR3 size and DJ length profiles, and Simpson's diversity index. The immunodominant clone was defined as the most abundant DNA sequence in deep sequencing data. CDR3 amino acid sequences were checked for sharing between subjects and were compared against published repertoires and the VDJdb database. Using fastp trimming at Q25 and MiXCR clonotype assembly, TCRdb reanalyzed the public sequencing data and kept in-frame beta chains. Each CDR3 protein gets just one entry, which takes the most common genes and DNA from the rows behind it. None of the V and J calls come from the authors' own analysis; TCRdb made them. Across this sample there are about 180,000 distinct CDR3 sequences, with about 47% seen only once. Under 3.5% of the sample is taken by the ten largest.

Details on this clonotype: Its cognate antigen has yet to be identified. Nothing much larger sits one base from this clone, and base qualities are not available.

Its CDR3 holds 13 amino acids, cysteine through phenylalanine. The sequence is cut down to CDR3 DNA, 39 bases in frame from base 1. CDR1 and CDR2 are read off the germline V gene as ENHRY and SYGVKD. V sheds 4 bases and J sheds 2 bases, leaving 8 bases between their ends. In the study, sorted CD4+ and CD8+ blood T cells from patients with severe aplastic anemia and from healthy subjects underwent deep sequencing of TCR repertoires. Ficoll-Paque density gradient centrifugation was used to isolate peripheral blood mononuclear cells. Before DNA extraction, CD4+ and CD8+ T cells were sorted by FACS or by magnetic beads.

The sequence links TRBV10-3 to TRBJ2-5, with the D gene uncertain. The source is a human donor in good health. The sequenced sample consisted of sorted CD4+, CD8+, or CD8+CD57+ T cells (not recorded which) from PBMCs. CDR3 sequence: CAISVTEQETQYF. The DNA sequence follows: TGTGCCATCAGTGTGACGGAACAAGAGACCCAGTACTTC.